Detailed here is one T cell receptor (beta chain). Its antigen remains unknown. One end of the junction varies from germline; a read error may be responsible. The CDR3 covers 11 residues. The germline gives CDR1 SSHAT, CDR2 FNYEAQ (reference sequence). The data originate from a study of siplizumab effects on memory and regulatory T cells. General study results and limits: Alloreactive sequences tracing back to unstimulated CD4+ memory cells were significantly reduced by siplizumab. Roughly 80-96% of proliferating clones (CD4+ or CD8+) could not be assigned a naive or memory phenotype. Controls had around 25% Treg-derived mappable alloreactive CD4+ clones on average, versus about 69% with siplizumab.

Using immunoSEQ multiplex PCR, the repertoire was profiled, and TCRdb retains in-frame clones only, with some absent. Seen here are about 100,000 clones, around 90% observed once, and the top ten hold 2.5% to 3%. This TCR came from a human donor in good health. Some clones in this sample may be carry-over from other donors' samples. Sequences were obtained from CD4+ T cells sorted from blood. This rearrangement joins TRBV7-7 to TRBJ2-1, with no clear D. Written as DNA, the CDR3 is TGTGCTAGCAGCTTCGACAATGAGCAGTTCTTC. Protein sequence: CASSFDNEQFF.